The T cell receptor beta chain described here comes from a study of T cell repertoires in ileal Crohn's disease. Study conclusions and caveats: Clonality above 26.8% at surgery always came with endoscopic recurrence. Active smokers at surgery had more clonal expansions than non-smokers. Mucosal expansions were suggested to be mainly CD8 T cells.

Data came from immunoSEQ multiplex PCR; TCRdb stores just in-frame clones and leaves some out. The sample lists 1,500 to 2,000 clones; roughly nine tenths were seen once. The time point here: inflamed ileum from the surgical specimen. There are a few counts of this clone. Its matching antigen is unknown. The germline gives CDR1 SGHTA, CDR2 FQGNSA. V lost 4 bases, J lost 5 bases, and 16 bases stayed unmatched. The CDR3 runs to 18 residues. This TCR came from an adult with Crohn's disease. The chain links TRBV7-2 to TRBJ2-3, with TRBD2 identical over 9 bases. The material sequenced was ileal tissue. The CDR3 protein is CASSWQSVAGGPRDTQYF. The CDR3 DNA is TGTGCCAGCAGCTGGCAGTCGGTGGCGGGAGGGCCGAGAGATACGCAGTATTTT.